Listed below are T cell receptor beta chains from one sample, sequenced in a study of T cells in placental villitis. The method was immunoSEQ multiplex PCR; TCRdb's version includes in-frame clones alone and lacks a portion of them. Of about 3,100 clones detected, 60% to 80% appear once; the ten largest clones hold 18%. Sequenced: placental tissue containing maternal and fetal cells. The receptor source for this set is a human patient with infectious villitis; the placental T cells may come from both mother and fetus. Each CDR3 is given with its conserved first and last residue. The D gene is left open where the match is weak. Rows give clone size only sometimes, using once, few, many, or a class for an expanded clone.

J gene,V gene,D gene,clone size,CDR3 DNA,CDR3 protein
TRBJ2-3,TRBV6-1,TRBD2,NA,TGTGCCAGCAGTGAAGCGGGCGGGGGGAGCACAGATACGCAGTATTTT,CASSEAGGGSTDTQYF
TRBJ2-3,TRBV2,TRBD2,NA,TGTGCCAGCAGTGACGGACTAGCGGGGCTCACAGATACGCAGTATTTT,CASSDGLAGLTDTQYF
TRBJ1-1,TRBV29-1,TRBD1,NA,TGCAGCGTGATGGGGACAGGGGTCACTTCAGTGAACACTGAAGCTTTCTTT,CSVMGTGVTSVNTEAFF
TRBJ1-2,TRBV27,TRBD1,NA,TGTGCCAGCAGAACCCGAGGGGGCGCGAACTATGGCTACACCTTC,CASRTRGGANYGYTF
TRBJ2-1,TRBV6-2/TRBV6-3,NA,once,TGTGCCAGCTGTCACTACAGGGTGAGCTACAATGAGCAGTTCTTC,CASCHYRVSYNEQFF
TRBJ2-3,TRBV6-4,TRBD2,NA,TGTGCCAGCAGTGACGGGACTAGCGGGGGGATCACAGATACGCAGTATTTT,CASSDGTSGGITDTQYF
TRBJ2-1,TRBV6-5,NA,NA,TGTGCCAGCAGTAAGGGTAGCTACAATGAGCAGTTCTTC,CASSKGSYNEQFF
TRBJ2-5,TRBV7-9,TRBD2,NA,TGTGCCAGCAGCTTAAGGACTAGCGGGGGGGTCCAAGAGACCCAGTACTTC,CASSLRTSGGVQETQYF
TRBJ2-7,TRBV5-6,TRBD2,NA,TGTGCCAGCAGCTTGCTGGGAGGGAAATCCTACGAGCAGTACTTC,CASSLLGGKSYEQYF
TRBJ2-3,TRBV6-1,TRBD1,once,TGTGCCAGCAGTGAAGTTGGGGACAGGGCCGGTACGCAGTATTTT,CASSEVGDRAGTQYF
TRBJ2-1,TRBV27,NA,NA,TGTGCCAGCAGCTTGGCGGGACTGATCTACAATGAGCAGTTCTTC,CASSLAGLIYNEQFF
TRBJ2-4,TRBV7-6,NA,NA,TGTGCCAGCAGCCCAGCAGCGGCCCGAGCCAAAAACATTCAGTACTTC,CASSPAAARAKNIQYF
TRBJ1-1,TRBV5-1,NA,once,TGCGCCAGCAGCTTAGGCCCGAACACTGAAGCTTTCTTT,CASSLGPNTEAFF
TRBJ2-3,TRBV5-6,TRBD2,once,TGTGCCAGCAGCTTAGGAGCGGGGGGCGGGAAAGATACGCAGTATTTT,CASSLGAGGGKDTQYF
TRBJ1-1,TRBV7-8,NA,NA,TGTGCCAGCGGTCCCGAGAACACTGAAGCTTTCTTT,CASGPENTEAFF
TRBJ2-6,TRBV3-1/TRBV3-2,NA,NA,TGTGCCAGCAGCCAATCGGGGGGCTTCAACTCTGGGGCCAACGTCCTGACTTTC,CASSQSGGFNSGANVLTF
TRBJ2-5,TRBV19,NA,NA,TGTGCCAGTAGTCGGGGCGGCAACCAAGAGACCCAGTACTTC,CASSRGGNQETQYF
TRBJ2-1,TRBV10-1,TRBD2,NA,TGCGCCAGCAGTGAGTCGGCGGGGGGGTACAATGAGCAGTTCTTC,CASSESAGGYNEQFF
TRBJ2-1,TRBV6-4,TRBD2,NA,TGTGCCAGCAGTGACTCGCGGGGGGGCTACAATGAGCAGTTCTTC,CASSDSRGGYNEQFF
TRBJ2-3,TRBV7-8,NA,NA,TGTGCCAGCGGCTCCAGAGGGTTAGATACGCAGTATTTT,CASGSRGLDTQYF
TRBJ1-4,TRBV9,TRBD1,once,TGTGCCAGCAGCACGAAGACAGGGTTAGGTGAAAAACTGTTTTTT,CASSTKTGLGEKLFF
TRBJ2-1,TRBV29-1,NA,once,TGCAGCGGGGACATAGGGAGGAATGAGCAGTTCTTC,CSGDIGRNEQFF
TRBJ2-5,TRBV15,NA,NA,TGTGCCACCAGCAGAGATCGGAGGGGGTTAACGGGACAAGAGACCCAGTACTTC,CATSRDRRGLTGQETQYF
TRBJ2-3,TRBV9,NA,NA,TGTGCCAGCAGCGTAGGACGCCCGCGAAGCACAGATACGCAGTATTTT,CASSVGRPRSTDTQYF
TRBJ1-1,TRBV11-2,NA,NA,TGTGCCAGCAGCTTATGGGTGACAAAGAACACTGAAGCTTTCTTT,CASSLWVTKNTEAFF
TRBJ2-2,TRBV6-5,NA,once,TGTGCCAGCAGTTGGGGCGGTCCGAACACCGGGGAGCTGTTTTTT,CASSWGGPNTGELFF
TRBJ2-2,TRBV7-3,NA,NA,TGTGCCAGCAGCCCCCGACTGGGCGGGGAGCTGTTTTTT,CASSPRLGGELFF
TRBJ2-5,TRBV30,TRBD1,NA,TGTGCCTGGGGACCGGGACAGAGAGGGGAGACCCAGTACTTC,CAWGPGQRGETQYF
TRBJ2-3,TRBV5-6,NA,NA,TGTGCCAGCAGCTTCTTCCTGGAGGGTGCAGATACGCAGTATTTT,CASSFFLEGADTQYF
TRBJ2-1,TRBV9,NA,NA,TGTGCCAGCAGCGCCGGCCTCCTGGGTGAGCAGTTCTTC,CASSAGLLGEQFF
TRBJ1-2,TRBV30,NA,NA,TGTGCCTGGAGTGTACAGTCCCACTATGGCTACACCTTC,CAWSVQSHYGYTF
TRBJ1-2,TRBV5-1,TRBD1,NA,TGCGCCAGCAGCACAGGGGTGTATGGTTACACCTTC,CASSTGVYGYTF
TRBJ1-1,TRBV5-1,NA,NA,TGCGCCAGCAGCTCGGTCGACAGGACCCATACTGAAGCTTTCTTT,CASSSVDRTHTEAFF
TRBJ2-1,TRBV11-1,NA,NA,TGTGCCAGCAGAAAATCACTGGACAGTTCCTACAATGAGCAGTTCTTC,CASRKSLDSSYNEQFF
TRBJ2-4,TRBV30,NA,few,TGTGCCTGGAGTAGTCAGAACATTCAGTACTTC,CAWSSQNIQYF
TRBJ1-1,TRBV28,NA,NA,TGTGCCAGCAGCCCCACTACAGGGATGAAGAACACTGAAGCTTTCTTT,CASSPTTGMKNTEAFF
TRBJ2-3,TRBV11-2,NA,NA,TGTGCCAGCAGCTTAGATCGGTGGACAGATACGCAGTATTTT,CASSLDRWTDTQYF
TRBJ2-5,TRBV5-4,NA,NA,TGTGCCAGCAGCGGTGGGGGTGGAGAGACCCAGTACTTC,CASSGGGGETQYF
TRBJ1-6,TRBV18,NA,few,TGTGCCAGCTCACCCGAACAGTCAGACAGGACACATAATTCACCCCTCCACTTT,CASSPEQSDRTHNSPLHF
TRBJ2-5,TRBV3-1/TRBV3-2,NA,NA,TGTGCCAGCAGCCAAGATCGGCACAAAGAGACCCAGTACTTC,CASSQDRHKETQYF
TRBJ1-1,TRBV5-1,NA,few,TGCGCCAGCAGCTCGCACAGGGAGTGGACTGAAGCTTTCTTT,CASSSHREWTEAFF
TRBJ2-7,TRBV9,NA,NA,TGTGCCAGCAGCGTAGACGCGGGGCTAACCTACGAGCAGTACTTC,CASSVDAGLTYEQYF
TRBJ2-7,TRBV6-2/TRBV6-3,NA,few,TGTGCCAGCAGTTACTCGGCGGTCAGGGGCTCCTACGAGCAGTACTTC,CASSYSAVRGSYEQYF